These 21 T cell receptor beta chains came from one sample sequenced in a study of blood T cell repertoires in COVID-19. Here immunoSEQ multiplex PCR was the method, and the copy in TCRdb shows in-frame clones only, minus some. The table lists around 270,000 clones, about 89% of them singletons. Material: peripheral blood. The source is a man aged 35-49 years who had recovered from COVID-19.

This clone is medium-sized (0.01 to 0.1%). The same CDR3 is also encoded by other DNA sequences in this sample. The CDR3 here is CASSLQGANYEQYF. CDR3 nucleotides: TGTGCCAGCAGTTTACAGGGGGCGAATTACGAGCAGTACTTC. The chain recombines TRBV27 with TRBJ2-7, with 8 nucleotides matching TRBD1. J lost 4 bases, V lost 2 bases, and 4 bases had no gene match. Germline V gene lookup returns CDR1 MNHEY and CDR2 SMNVEV (reference sequence). CDR3 length equals 14 residues.

This chain uses TRBV7-8 with TRBJ2-1; 10 bases fit TRBD2. This CDR3 has 15 amino acids. Germline CDR1 reads SGHVS; CDR2 reads FQNEAQ. J gave up 7 bases and V 1 base, and 4 bases lay outside the gene matches. The CDR3 loop reads CASSLVLAGVNEQFF. CDR3 sequence (DNA): TGTGCCAGCAGCTTAGTCCTAGCGGGAGTGAATGAGCAGTTCTTC.

Only a few counts were recorded for this clone. The chain links TRBV11-3 to TRBJ2-7; TRBD2 matches at 12 bases. CDR3 size: 18 residues. The V gene's germline CDR1 is SGHNT and CDR2 YENEEA. V lost 5 bases, J lost 6 bases, and 17 bases stayed unmatched. CDR3 sequence: CASSLTRRRLAGDGEQYF. The CDR3 region has the DNA TGTGCCAGCAGCCTTACACGTCGCCGACTAGCGGGAGATGGCGAGCAGTACTTC.

This clone has a count of ten or more. This sample includes further DNA sequences coding for the same CDR3. This rearrangement joins TRBV2 to TRBJ2-7; 13 bases map to TRBD2. Germline V gene lookup returns CDR1 SNHLY and CDR2 FYNNEI. Losses at the gene ends were 6 bases for V and 2 bases for J; bases not matched to a gene: 4. CDR3 length equals 15 residues. CDR3 nucleotide sequence: TGTGCCAGCAGCGCGGGACTAGCGGGAACCTACGAGCAGTACTTC. Residues: CASSAGLAGTYEQYF.

The genes are TRBV5-5 and TRBJ1-2; D is unclear. The V gene's germline CDR1 is SGHKS and CDR2 YYEKEE (reference sequence). The V end was cut by 4 bases, the J end by 7 bases, with 14 bases between. The CDR3 totals 13 residues. CDR3: CASSVEEVFGYTF. CDR3 nucleotide sequence: TGTGCCAGCAGCGTCGAAGAGGTATTTGGCTACACCTTC.

The chain couples TRBV4-2 to TRBJ2-1; D remains ambiguous. Germline CDR1 LGHNA, CDR2 YNFKEQ. V was clipped by 0 bases and J by 4 bases, with 13 bases between them. The CDR3 sequence is 16 residues long. CDR3 sequence (DNA): TGTGCCAGCAGCCAAGAGCGGCTCCCACCTTACAATGAGCAGTTCTTC. This gives the protein CASSQERLPPYNEQFF.

The chain couples TRBV29-1 to TRBJ2-5; 15 positions match TRBD2. The CDR3 extends over 16 amino acids. Germline V lookup: CDR1 SQVTM, CDR2 ANQGSEA. Unmatched junction bases numbered 7, after V lost 3 bases and J lost 5 bases. CDR3: CSVEGLAGGPGETQYF. The CDR3 DNA sequence: TGCAGCGTTGAGGGACTAGCGGGGGGCCCCGGGGAGACCCAGTACTTC. Full variable domain (missing parts from reference TRBV29-1 and TRBJ2-5): SAVISQKPSRDICQRGTSLTIQCQVDSQVTMMFWYRQQPGQSLTLIATANQGSEATYESGFVIDKFPISRPNLTFSTLTVSNMSPEDSSIYLCSVEGLAGGPGETQYFGPGTRLLVL.

The chain is built from TRBV19 and TRBJ1-2; TRBD1 aligns across 7 bases. The germline V gene encodes CDR1 LNHDA and CDR2 SQIVND (reference sequence). The V gene end was trimmed by 4 bases and the J gene end by 1 base; junction bases not matched to a gene: 9. The CDR3 runs 16 residues. CDR3 nucleotide sequence: TGTGCCAGTAGTACCCCAGGGGACAGAGATAACTATGGCTACACCTTC. This encodes CASSTPGDRDNYGYTF.

This rearrangement joins TRBV7-2 to TRBJ1-5, with TRBD1 matching 7 bases. J lost 1 base, V lost 7 bases, and 4 bases had no gene match. This CDR3 has 14 amino acids. The germline gives CDR1 SGHTA, CDR2 FQGNSA. CDR3 sequence reads: CASTAGGSNQPQHF. CDR3 in DNA: TGTGCCAGCACGGCAGGGGGGAGCAATCAGCCCCAGCATTTT.

The rearrangement uses TRBV5-1 and TRBJ2-1, with 8 positions matching TRBD2. From germline, CDR1 is SGHRS and CDR2 YFSETQ. The CDR3 extends over 15 amino acids. Losses at the gene ends were 0 bases for V and 6 bases for J; bases not matched to a gene: 5. In DNA form, the CDR3 reads TGCGCCAGCAGCTTGGGAGCGGGGGTAATCAATGAGCAGTTCTTC. Translated: CASSLGAGVINEQFF.

The chain links TRBV6-5 to TRBJ1-5, with D possibly being TRBD1 (6 bases). CDR3 length: 14 residues. Deletions cut 6 bases from V and 9 bases from J, with 18 bases between. CDR1 and CDR2 from the germline V gene are MNHEY and SVGAGI. This CDR3 reads CASRTDRPLGPQHF. The CDR3 DNA follows: TGTGCCAGCAGAACAGACAGGCCATTGGGGCCCCAGCATTTT.

V gene TRBV5-1 combines with J gene TRBJ2-1, with TRBD2 matching over 9 bases. The CDR3 covers 17 residues. Germline V gives CDR1 SGHRS, CDR2 YFSETQ. Trimming cost V 4 bases and J 0 bases; bases outside gene matches: 8. CDR3 coding DNA: TGCGCCAGCAGCCAAAGGGCTAGCGGGACCTCCTACAATGAGCAGTTCTTC. Amino acid sequence: CASSQRASGTSYNEQFF.

This clone was seen only once. V and J are TRBV5-8 and TRBJ1-1; maybe TRBD1 (5 bases). The CDR3 extends over 13 amino acids. The V gene's germline CDR1 is SGHTS and CDR2 YDEGEE. V gave up 0 bases and J gave up 4 bases, with 7 bases separating them. The CDR3 DNA follows: TGTGCCAGCAGCTTGGTCAGGGCCACTGAAGCTTTCTTT. Translated, it gives CASSLVRATEAFF.

The rearrangement uses TRBV6-2 or TRBV6-3 and TRBJ2-7; 11 nucleotides match TRBD1. CDR1 and CDR2 from the germline V gene are MNHEY and SVGEGT. V shed 3 bases, J shed 3 bases, and the junction held 7 bases outside the gene matches. The CDR3 is 16 amino acids. DNA of the CDR3: TGTGCCAGCAGTTATCTCCCGGGACAGGGGGTCTACGAGCAGTACTTC. It is translated as CASSYLPGQGVYEQYF.

This sequence joins TRBV28 and TRBJ1-5; 7 bases map to TRBD1. This CDR3 is built from 15 residues. Germline-derived CDR1 and CDR2 are MDHEN and SYDVKM. The V gene end was trimmed by 8 bases and the J gene end by 0 bases; junction bases not matched to a gene: 7. This CDR3 is CASRTGAYSNQPQHF. CDR3 sequence (DNA): TGTGCCAGCCGAACAGGGGCCTATAGCAATCAGCCCCAGCATTTT.

The chain combines TRBV6-5 with TRBJ2-2; 8 bases are a match to TRBD1. This CDR3 region has 15 residues. With V trimmed by 4 bases and J by 8 bases, 9 bases remained unmatched. Germline V gene lookup returns CDR1 MNHEY and CDR2 SVGAGI. The CDR3 DNA sequence: TGTGCCAGCAGTTCGGGGACAGGCCCTGATGGGGAGCTGTTTTTT. Translating it yields CASSSGTGPDGELFF.

The count of this clone is one. The rearrangement uses TRBV5-4 and TRBJ1-3; the match to TRBD1 covers 7 bases. The CDR3 consists of 18 residues. J gave up 4 bases and V 0 bases, and 13 bases lay outside the gene matches. Germline V lookup: CDR1 SGHNT, CDR2 YYREEE (reference sequence). The CDR3 nucleotides read TGTGCCAGCAGCTTGGTCGGAGGGGGCACCATGGGCGGAAACACCATATATTTT. This codes for CASSLVGGGTMGGNTIYF.

The chain carries TRBV10-2 and TRBJ1-1; 8 nucleotides line up with TRBD1. With V trimmed by 8 bases and J by 6 bases, 2 bases remained unmatched. CDR1 and CDR2 from the germline V gene are WSHSY and SAAADI. The CDR3 is 11 residues long. Here the CDR3 reads CASLQGAEAFF. The CDR3, as DNA: TGCGCCAGCCTACAGGGGGCTGAAGCTTTCTTT.

The chain joins TRBV25-1 to TRBJ2-2; a possible D gene is TRBD1 (6 bases). Germline lookup yields CDR1 MGHDK and CDR2 SYGVNS. The CDR3 runs 16 residues. Trimming took off 6 bases at V and 2 bases at J, with 16 bases between the two ends. The DNA for the CDR3 is TGTGCCAGCAGCGAACAGGGAAGCACAAACACCGGGGAGCTGTTTTTT. This encodes CASSEQGSTNTGELFF.

This clone was seen only once. V usage is TRBV6-5 and J usage is TRBJ1-6; D remains unclear. This CDR3 has 13 residues. Per germline, CDR1 MNHEY and CDR2 SVGAGI. Trimming pared 2 bases from V and 9 bases from J, leaving 8 bases between. The CDR3 sequence: CASSYGAFSPLHF. The DNA of the CDR3 is TGTGCCAGCAGTTACGGAGCATTTTCACCCCTCCACTTT.

This clone was detected once. This chain connects TRBV12-3 or TRBV12-4 to TRBJ2-1, with TRBD1 matching 7 bases. The CDR3 contains 12 residues. The trim removed 4 bases at V and 8 bases at J, leaving 2 bases unmatched. Here the CDR3 reads CASSSTGDEQFF. In DNA form, the CDR3 reads TGTGCCAGCAGTTCCACAGGGGATGAGCAGTTCTTC.